This is a list of T cell receptor beta chains from one sample in a study of blood T cell repertoires in COVID-19. Data came from immunoSEQ multiplex PCR; TCRdb stores just in-frame clones and leaves some out. There are 200,000 or so clones in the sample; around nine tenths occur only once, and over 2.5% lies in the top ten. Sample: peripheral blood. The receptor source for this set is a man aged 55 to 70 with acute or convalescent COVID-19. CDR3s include the opening cysteine and the closing phenylalanine or tryptophan. The order of the fields is V gene, J gene, D gene, clone size, CDR3 protein, CDR3 DNA. D genes are given only for firm matches. Not all rows give a size; the values are once, few, many and, for expanded clones, a class.

TRBV6-5	TRBJ2-4	TRBD1	NA	CASRVQGVAKNIQYF	TGTGCCAGCAGAGTACAGGGGGTAGCCAAAAACATTCAGTACTTC
TRBV7-9	TRBJ2-3	TRBD2	NA	CASSLGLAGGPTDTQYF	TGTGCCAGCAGCTTAGGGCTAGCGGGGGGGCCGACAGATACGCAGTATTTT
TRBV29-1	TRBJ2-3	NA	NA	CSVQVVGRGPTDTQYF	TGCAGCGTCCAAGTAGTTGGGCGGGGGCCCACAGATACGCAGTATTTT
TRBV3-1/TRBV3-2	TRBJ2-1	NA	once	CASSQPLRSHNEQFF	TGTGCCAGCAGCCAACCCCTTAGAAGCCACAATGAGCAGTTCTTC
TRBV6-2/TRBV6-3	TRBJ1-2	TRBD1	NA	CASSYTGQNYGYTF	TGTGCCAGCAGTTACACGGGACAGAACTATGGCTACACCTTC
TRBV10-3	TRBJ2-2	TRBD1	many	CAVREGTGTNTGELFF	TGTGCCGTCAGGGAGGGGACAGGGACGAACACCGGGGAGCTGTTTTTT
TRBV5-1	TRBJ2-1	TRBD2	NA	CASHPGTSGGVSDNEQFF	TGCGCCAGCCACCCCGGGACTAGCGGGGGGGTCTCCGACAATGAGCAGTTCTTC
TRBV11-3	TRBJ2-7	NA	NA	CASSRSSYEQYF	TGTGCCAGCAGCCGTAGCTCCTACGAGCAGTACTTC
TRBV7-2	TRBJ2-3	TRBD2	NA	CASSPRGGADTQYF	TGTGCCAGCAGCCCTCGCGGGGGGGCAGATACGCAGTATTTT
TRBV5-5	TRBJ2-4	NA	NA	CASSPEWGEGNIQYF	TGTGCCAGCAGCCCCGAGTGGGGTGAGGGAAACATTCAGTACTTC
TRBV7-9	TRBJ1-2	NA	NA	CASRPQRANYGYTF	TGTGCCAGCAGGCCTCAGAGGGCTAACTATGGCTACACCTTC
TRBV27	TRBJ2-5	NA	NA	CASSLGGGLIGRETQYF	TGTGCCAGCAGTTTAGGCGGCGGACTAATCGGGCGCGAGACCCAGTACTTC
TRBV18	TRBJ2-2	TRBD1	NA	CASSPSLSIGGVDTGELFF	TGTGCCAGCTCACCATCGTTGTCAATAGGGGGCGTAGACACCGGGGAGCTGTTTTTT
TRBV6-5	TRBJ2-2	TRBD2	NA	CASSYEGLVGTGELFF	TGTGCCAGCAGTTACGAGGGACTAGTCGGCACCGGGGAGCTGTTTTTT
TRBV6-5	TRBJ2-7	TRBD1	NA	CAPGTGGFGEQYF	TGTGCCCCCGGGACAGGGGGCTTTGGCGAGCAGTACTTC